These T cell receptor beta chains were read from a single sample in a study of blood T cell repertoires in COVID-19. Profiled with immunoSEQ multiplex PCR; TCRdb holds only in-frame clones, not every one. The sample contains 210,000 or so clones, roughly 73% of which appear only once. Sample: peripheral blood. The origin of the receptors is a woman older than 75 with active or convalescent COVID-19. Both conserved end residues are part of each CDR3. Fields, in order: CDR3 protein, CDR3 length, V gene, J gene.

cdr3_aa: CAINTGRGQGAGSYGYTF
cdr3_length: 18
v_call: TRBV10-3
j_call: TRBJ1-2

cdr3_aa: CASSFSGTGGGYTF
cdr3_length: 14
v_call: TRBV28
j_call: TRBJ1-2

cdr3_aa: CASSIGITYGYTF
cdr3_length: 13
v_call: TRBV19
j_call: TRBJ1-2

cdr3_aa: CASSARREGTEAFF
cdr3_length: 14
v_call: TRBV11-2
j_call: TRBJ1-1

cdr3_aa: CASSYLLKQVEQYF
cdr3_length: 14
v_call: TRBV6-2/TRBV6-3
j_call: TRBJ2-7

cdr3_aa: CASTLTGDGVQWFF
cdr3_length: 14
v_call: TRBV5-1
j_call: TRBJ2-1

cdr3_aa: CASSLLGSGTGKNEQYF
cdr3_length: 17
v_call: TRBV7-6
j_call: TRBJ2-7

cdr3_aa: CASSSLGDRGNTEAFF
cdr3_length: 16
v_call: TRBV25-1
j_call: TRBJ1-1

cdr3_aa: CASSLKAGGAGSGNTIYF
cdr3_length: 18
v_call: TRBV7-2
j_call: TRBJ1-3

cdr3_aa: CASSYRSNYGYTF
cdr3_length: 13
v_call: TRBV12-3/TRBV12-4
j_call: TRBJ1-2

cdr3_aa: CASTLFNQPQHF
cdr3_length: 12
v_call: TRBV28
j_call: TRBJ1-5

cdr3_aa: CAWRGQGASPLHF
cdr3_length: 13
v_call: TRBV30
j_call: TRBJ1-6

cdr3_aa: CASSSDSQETQYF
cdr3_length: 13
v_call: TRBV12-3/TRBV12-4
j_call: TRBJ2-5

cdr3_aa: CASSQGLAESYEQYF
cdr3_length: 15
v_call: TRBV11-2
j_call: TRBJ2-7

cdr3_aa: CASSIRTGGYEKLFF
cdr3_length: 15
v_call: TRBV2
j_call: TRBJ1-4

cdr3_aa: CASSLGLAGASDTQYF
cdr3_length: 16
v_call: TRBV5-1
j_call: TRBJ2-3

cdr3_aa: CASSLSPTEAYEQYF
cdr3_length: 15
v_call: TRBV5-1
j_call: TRBJ2-7

cdr3_aa: CASSQGDYGYTF
cdr3_length: 12
v_call: TRBV3-1/TRBV3-2
j_call: TRBJ1-2

cdr3_aa: CASSLAVVETQYF
cdr3_length: 13
v_call: TRBV5-1
j_call: TRBJ2-5

cdr3_aa: CASSSYTNTAFF
cdr3_length: 12
v_call: TRBV11-2
j_call: TRBJ1-1

cdr3_aa: CASTPQTGEDEKLFF
cdr3_length: 15
v_call: TRBV23-1
j_call: TRBJ1-4

cdr3_aa: CASSLDGETEAFF
cdr3_length: 13
v_call: TRBV7-2
j_call: TRBJ1-1

cdr3_aa: CASSQEEAEKLFF
cdr3_length: 13
v_call: TRBV4-3
j_call: TRBJ1-4

cdr3_aa: CASSLTGSHEKLFF
cdr3_length: 14
v_call: TRBV21-1
j_call: TRBJ1-4

cdr3_aa: CASSLGQRNTEAFF
cdr3_length: 14
v_call: TRBV5-4
j_call: TRBJ1-1

cdr3_aa: CASSRRQGTYEQYF
cdr3_length: 14
v_call: TRBV3-1/TRBV3-2
j_call: TRBJ2-7

cdr3_aa: CSVEAGQLNTEAFF
cdr3_length: 14
v_call: TRBV29-1
j_call: TRBJ1-1

cdr3_aa: CASSAGGGPNEQFF
cdr3_length: 14
v_call: TRBV2
j_call: TRBJ2-1

cdr3_aa: CASSLGAGGLQETQYF
cdr3_length: 16
v_call: TRBV7-9
j_call: TRBJ2-5

cdr3_aa: CASSKTSGGTGELFF
cdr3_length: 15
v_call: TRBV19
j_call: TRBJ2-2

cdr3_aa: CASSLDFLRGSEQFF
cdr3_length: 15
v_call: TRBV5-6
j_call: TRBJ2-1

cdr3_aa: CASSLVQGGGLFF
cdr3_length: 13
v_call: TRBV7-6
j_call: TRBJ2-2

cdr3_aa: CASNPTGRVGAEAFF
cdr3_length: 15
v_call: TRBV3-1/TRBV3-2
j_call: TRBJ1-1

cdr3_aa: CASNPDGGRTYEQYF
cdr3_length: 15
v_call: TRBV6-6
j_call: TRBJ2-7

cdr3_aa: CASSLWGGSTDTQYF
cdr3_length: 15
v_call: TRBV5-1
j_call: TRBJ2-3

cdr3_aa: CASSIQGGGYTF
cdr3_length: 12
v_call: TRBV19
j_call: TRBJ1-2

cdr3_aa: CASSHSGFEQYF
cdr3_length: 12
v_call: TRBV25-1
j_call: TRBJ2-7

cdr3_aa: CASSSGPGGSYYEQYF
cdr3_length: 16
v_call: TRBV5-4
j_call: TRBJ2-7

cdr3_aa: CASSLGQGARSGYTF
cdr3_length: 15
v_call: TRBV27
j_call: TRBJ1-2

cdr3_aa: CASSIISGTNYGYTF
cdr3_length: 15
v_call: TRBV19
j_call: TRBJ1-2

cdr3_aa: CASSPRQGYNEQYF
cdr3_length: 14
v_call: TRBV18
j_call: TRBJ2-7

cdr3_aa: CASSGVGGFQETQYF
cdr3_length: 15
v_call: TRBV2
j_call: TRBJ2-5

cdr3_aa: CASSEAGATTGELFF
cdr3_length: 15
v_call: TRBV2
j_call: TRBJ2-2

cdr3_aa: CASSYTDRGYGYTF
cdr3_length: 14
v_call: TRBV6-6
j_call: TRBJ1-2

cdr3_aa: CASSLVRGGATEQYF
cdr3_length: 15
v_call: TRBV5-8
j_call: TRBJ2-7

cdr3_aa: CASRLRNSQGVYGYTF
cdr3_length: 16
v_call: TRBV5-6
j_call: TRBJ1-2

cdr3_aa: CASSEALIKSLHF
cdr3_length: 13
v_call: TRBV6-1
j_call: TRBJ1-6

cdr3_aa: CATRLTGEGVNEKLFF
cdr3_length: 16
v_call: TRBV15
j_call: TRBJ1-4

cdr3_aa: CASSQVGLGYTF
cdr3_length: 12
v_call: TRBV4-1
j_call: TRBJ1-2

cdr3_aa: CASSLAVSAVGQPQHF
cdr3_length: 16
v_call: TRBV7-9
j_call: TRBJ1-5

cdr3_aa: CASSEMTGISYNEQFF
cdr3_length: 16
v_call: TRBV6-1
j_call: TRBJ2-1

cdr3_aa: CASSLQGVGTDTQYF
cdr3_length: 15
v_call: TRBV14
j_call: TRBJ2-3

cdr3_aa: CASSVGGTNYGYTF
cdr3_length: 14
v_call: TRBV9
j_call: TRBJ1-2

cdr3_aa: CAIHPGRTEAFF
cdr3_length: 12
v_call: TRBV12-3/TRBV12-4
j_call: TRBJ1-1

cdr3_aa: CASTGQGYGEQYF
cdr3_length: 13
v_call: TRBV6-5
j_call: TRBJ2-7

cdr3_aa: CASSQGQGGSPLHF
cdr3_length: 14
v_call: TRBV4-3
j_call: TRBJ1-6

cdr3_aa: CASSVWTSGGRYEQYF
cdr3_length: 16
v_call: TRBV6-1
j_call: TRBJ2-7